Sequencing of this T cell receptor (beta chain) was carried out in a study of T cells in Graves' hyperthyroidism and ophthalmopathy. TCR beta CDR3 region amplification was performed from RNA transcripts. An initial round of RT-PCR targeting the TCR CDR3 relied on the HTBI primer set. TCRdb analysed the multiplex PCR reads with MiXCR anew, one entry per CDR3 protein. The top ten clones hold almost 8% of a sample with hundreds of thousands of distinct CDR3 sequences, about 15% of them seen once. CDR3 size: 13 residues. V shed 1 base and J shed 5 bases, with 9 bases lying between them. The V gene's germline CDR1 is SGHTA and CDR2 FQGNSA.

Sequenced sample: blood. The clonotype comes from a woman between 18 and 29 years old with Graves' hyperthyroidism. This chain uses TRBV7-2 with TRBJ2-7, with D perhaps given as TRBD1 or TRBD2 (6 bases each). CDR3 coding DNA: TGTGCCAGCAGCTTAGAAGGGGGGCACGAGCAGTACTTC. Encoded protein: CASSLEGGHEQYF. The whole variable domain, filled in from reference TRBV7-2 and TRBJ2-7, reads GAGVSQSPSNKVTEKGKDVELRCDPISGHTALYWYRQSLGQGLEFLIYFQGNSAPDKSGLPSDRFSAERTGGSVSTLTIQRTQQEDSAVYLCASSLEGGHEQYFGPGTRLTVT.